Following are 30 T cell receptor beta chains from one sample sequenced in a study of blood T cells in healthy people across ages. Sample-barcoded 5' priming and a J-beta primer mix drove a second PCR of about 6 to 11 cycles. TCRdb recomputed calls from the 5' RACE reads with MiXCR, one row per CDR3 protein. The table lists fewer than 950,000 distinct CDR3 sequences, about 55% of them singletons. The sample was blood. The receptors were gathered from an elderly man in good health.

The gene calls are TRBV20-1 and TRBJ1-1, with 9 positions matching TRBD1. V lost 3 bases to trimming and J lost 4 bases; unmatched junction nucleotides: 6. This CDR3 has 14 amino acids. Germline V CDR1 and CDR2: DFQATT, SNEGSKA (reference sequence). CDR3 coding DNA: TGCAGTGCTAGGGGACAGGGTGGCGGCACTGAAGCTTTCTTT. It specifies CSARGQGGGTEAFF.

This clonotype was picked up a small number of times. The genes are TRBV7-2 and TRBJ1-4; weak D call: TRBD1 (5 bases). The germline V gene has CDR1 SGHTA and CDR2 FQGNSA. The CDR3 spans 16 residues. V was pared by 1 base and J by 5 bases, with 14 bases between. CDR3: CASSLGSRGVNEKLFF. CDR3 bases: TGTGCCAGCAGCTTAGGATCTCGGGGGGTGAATGAAAAACTGTTTTTT.

As regards this clonotype: Its ends do not fully match the called genes, so a read error is possible. The V and J genes are TRBV7-2 and TRBJ2-7, with TRBD1 as a possible D gene (6 bases). The CDR3 runs 15 residues. Germline V gene sequence: CDR1 SGHTA, CDR2 FQGNSA. The CDR3 DNA sequence: TGCGCCAGCAGCTTGGGGGCAGGGACGACCTACGAGCAGTACTTC. Its protein is CASSLGAGTTYEQYF.

This rearrangement joins TRBV5-1 to TRBJ1-2; D may be TRBD1 (6 bases). V shed 1 base and J shed 4 bases, with 11 bases lying between them. The CDR3 has 14 amino acids. Looked up from germline, CDR1 is SGHRS and CDR2 is YFSETQ. CDR3 region: CASSLTGGSYGYTF. The CDR3 region has the DNA TGCGCCAGCAGCTTGACGGGGGGCAGCTATGGCTACACCTTC.

A few counts support this clonotype. The chain combines TRBV21-1 with TRBJ2-7; TRBD2 reflects the table's D call only, with no check against the DNA. TRBV21-1 is a pseudogene locus. The CDR3 has 14 amino acids. The CDR3 spells CASSKEGRNYEQYF. CDR3 coding DNA: TGTGCCAGCAGCAAAGAGGGCCGTAACTACGAGCAGTACTTC.

A word on this clonotype: A read error may be the cause here, since a much bigger clone is one base away. The chain links TRBV6-6 to TRBJ2-4; D gene ambiguous. The DNA end is a closer match to TRBJ2-5, so the J assignment may be wrong. CDR1 is MNHNY and CDR2 is SVGAGI in the germline V gene (reference sequence). The CDR3 extends over 11 amino acids. Here the CDR3 reads CASSYRGTQYF. The CDR3, as DNA: TGTGCCAGCAGTTATCGAGGGACCCAGTACTTC.

The chain joins TRBV11-2 to TRBJ2-3; 7 nucleotides match TRBD2. Germline CDR1 reads SGHAT; CDR2 reads FQNNGV. CDR3 length equals 16 residues. With V trimmed by 5 bases and J by 0 bases, 8 bases remained unmatched. The CDR3 DNA is TGTGCCAGCAGCCCCCAGCGGGGCCCTAGCACAGATACGCAGTATTTT. Encoded protein: CASSPQRGPSTDTQYF.

The chain is built from TRBV27 and TRBJ2-7; 8 bases map to TRBD2. V lost 6 bases and J lost 2; bases outside the gene matches: 6. The CDR3 consists of 14 residues. From germline, CDR1 is MNHEY and CDR2 SMNVEV (reference sequence). CDR3 region: CASSWTSRTYEQYF. The CDR3 coding sequence is TGTGCCAGCAGCTGGACTAGCCGGACCTACGAGCAGTACTTC.

The chain has TRBV29-1 and TRBJ1-2; D gene uncertain. V lost 7 bases and J 0 bases, leaving 12 bases between the germline ends. Germline V gene lookup returns CDR1 SQVTM and CDR2 ANQGSEA. CDR3 length equals 13 residues. The CDR3 bases are TGCAGCGGCAGTAGGGATCCTAACTATGGCTACACCTTC. Amino acids: CSGSRDPNYGYTF.

In its sample, this clonotype was seen a few times. The V and J genes are TRBV12-3 or TRBV12-4 and TRBJ2-5; D perhaps matches TRBD1 (5 bases). Trimming stripped 8 bases from V and 4 bases from J, with 11 bases between. The CDR3 length is 12 residues. The CDR3 coding sequence is TGTGCCAGCTCACCAGGGCGAGAGACCCAGTACTTC. Encoded protein: CASSPGRETQYF.

This clonotype was seen just once. The chain uses TRBV10-3 and TRBJ1-2; 12 nucleotides align to TRBD1. Germline CDR1 is ENHRY and CDR2 is SYGVKD. Unmatched junction bases numbered 14, after V lost 10 bases and J lost 8 bases. This CDR3 comprises 15 residues. The CDR3 DNA follows: TGTGCCAGCCGGGAACCGGGACAGGGGGCAGGAGGCTACACCTTC. Translated: CASREPGQGAGGYTF.

This chain links TRBV7-2 with TRBJ2-7, with D tentatively TRBD2 (6 bases). The CDR3 is 16 residues long. Germline values: CDR1 SGHTA, CDR2 FQGNSA. Trimming left V 1 base short and J 3 bases short, with 16 bases between. The CDR3 DNA sequence: TGTGCCAGCAGCTTAGATTTTTCGGGACTCCACTACGAGCAGTACTTC. Translating it yields CASSLDFSGLHYEQYF.

The V gene is TRBV6-5, the J gene TRBJ1-2; D unresolved. This CDR3 is built from 15 residues. Per germline, CDR1 MNHEY and CDR2 SVGAGI. V was clipped by 0 bases and J by 7 bases, with 15 bases between them. The CDR3 nucleotides read TGTGCCAGCAGTTACTCGAGACGGACGATGAGTGGCTACACCTTC. This sequence encodes CASSYSRRTMSGYTF.

This chain joins TRBV10-3 and TRBJ2-1; 9 nucleotides line up with TRBD2. Germline V CDR1 and CDR2: ENHRY, SYGVKD. This CDR3 has 17 amino acids. After removal of 6 bases from V and 6 bases from J, the junction contained 15 bases not matched to a gene. CDR3 nucleotides: TGTGCCATCAGCTGGCTTATGGCGGGAGGGCAAGGCAATGAGCAGTTCTTC. This codes for CAISWLMAGGQGNEQFF.

The V gene is TRBV20-1, the J gene TRBJ1-1; 9 bases agree with TRBD1. There are 16 residues in the CDR3. The germline V gene encodes CDR1 DFQATT and CDR2 SNEGSKA (reference sequence). V trimming: 3 bases; J trimming: 2 bases; junction bases outside the gene matches: 10. In DNA form, the CDR3 reads TGCAGTGCTAGGACAGGGGGATTTTCTGACAACACTGAAGCTTTCTTT. It codes for CSARTGGFSDNTEAFF.

The rearrangement links TRBV11-2 to TRBJ2-1; TRBD2 aligns across 12 bases. The CDR3 is made up of 17 amino acids. Trimming cost V 5 bases and J 7 bases; bases outside gene matches: 12. The germline V gene has CDR1 SGHAT and CDR2 FQNNGV. The CDR3, as DNA: TGTGCCAGCAGCCTAAAACAGACTAGCGGGAGAGAGAATGAGCAGTTCTTC. It yields the protein CASSLKQTSGRENEQFF.

The V call is TRBV27, the J call TRBJ2-1, with 10 bases matching TRBD1. The CDR3 runs 19 residues. V dropped 5 bases and J dropped 0; count of bases not matched to a gene: 13. The germline CDR1 and CDR2 sequences are MNHEY and SMNVEV (reference sequence). CDR3 DNA sequence: TGTGCCAGCAGTCTAGGACAGGGGGGAGCACAAGACTCCTACAATGAGCAGTTCTTC. This codes for CASSLGQGGAQDSYNEQFF.

This clonotype occurred a few times. The chain carries TRBV7-9 and TRBJ1-6; D might be TRBD1 (5 bases). The CDR3 has 14 residues. Trimming took 6 bases from V and 9 from J, leaving 15 bases between them. CDR1 is SEHNR and CDR2 is FQNEAQ in the germline V gene (reference sequence). CDR3 bases: TGTGCCAGCAGGCTCCCAGGGATTGCTTCACCCCTCCACTTT. The encoded protein is CASRLPGIASPLHF.

This chain links TRBV12-3 or TRBV12-4 with TRBJ1-5; 10 bases are a match to TRBD1. The J segment lost 6 bases and the V segment lost 3 bases, leaving 5 bases of the junction unmatched. This CDR3 spans 15 amino acids. The CDR3 protein is CASSLRQGASQPQHF. CDR3 DNA sequence: TGTGCCAGCAGTTTGCGACAGGGGGCGAGTCAGCCCCAGCATTTT.

Many counts were recorded for this clonotype. V gene TRBV29-1 combines with J gene TRBJ1-1, with 7 bases fitting TRBD1. The CDR3 length is 12 residues. Per germline, CDR1 SQVTM and CDR2 ANQGSEA. J lost 4 bases, V lost 6 bases, and 5 bases had no gene match. In DNA, the CDR3 is TGCAGCGTGGGAACAGGGGCCACTGAAGCTTTCTTT. It specifies CSVGTGATEAFF.

The rearrangement uses TRBV2 and TRBJ1-5; maybe TRBD1 (5 bases). The V end was cut by 6 bases, the J end by 9 bases, with 18 bases between. This CDR3 is 14 amino acids long. CDR1 SNHLY and CDR2 FYNNEI come from the germline V gene. CDR3 DNA: TGTGCCAGCAGACCGACAGCGGCGACGTGGCCCCAGCATTTT. Translating it yields CASRPTAATWPQHF.

The V and J genes are TRBV7-9 and TRBJ1-6, with 11 bases that match TRBD1. V shed 0 bases, J shed 10 bases, and the junction held 5 bases outside the gene matches. The CDR3 extends over 16 amino acids. Per the germline V gene, CDR1 is SEHNR and CDR2 is FQNEAQ (reference sequence). The CDR3 DNA reads as TGTGCCAGCAGCTTAGCGCTGGACAGGGGGCGATCACCCCTCCACTTT. It is translated as CASSLALDRGRSPLHF.

Details on this clonotype: An end of the junction does not agree with germline; a read error may underlie this. The chain joins TRBV12-3 or TRBV12-4 to TRBJ2-3; the D gene is possibly TRBD2 (5 bases). The CDR3 runs to 11 residues. The CDR3 DNA reads TGTGGCAGCGGTAAGGAAGATACGCAGTATTTT. Translation gives CGSGKEDTQYF.

A word on this clonotype: The germline gene is not matched at one end of the junction; a read error may be the cause. The chain uses TRBV20-1 and TRBJ1-2; D gene uncertain. Germline V gives CDR1 DFQATT, CDR2 SNEGSKA (reference sequence). This CDR3 is built from 12 residues. CDR3 DNA sequence: TGCAGTGCTAGATCCAACCTCTATGACTACACCTTC. It is translated as CSARSNLYDYTF.

In this sample, this clonotype turned up a few times. This chain connects TRBV20-1 to TRBJ2-1; 7 nucleotides match TRBD2. The CDR3 is 14 amino acids. The V gene's germline CDR1 is DFQATT and CDR2 SNEGSKA (reference sequence). Trimming took 0 bases from V and 6 from J; bases not matched to a gene: 5. CDR3 nucleotide sequence: TGCAGTGCTAGAGAAGGAGGGAGGGTCAATGAGCAGTTCTTC. This encodes CSAREGGRVNEQFF.

V usage is TRBV20-1 and J usage is TRBJ2-5, with D uncertain. V lost 6 bases to trimming and J lost 0 bases, with 5 bases between them. Germline CDR1 reads DFQATT; CDR2 reads SNEGSKA (reference sequence). The CDR3 sequence is 11 residues long. Here the CDR3 reads CSAWDQETQYF. In DNA form, the CDR3 reads TGCAGTGCCTGGGACCAAGAGACCCAGTACTTC.

This rearrangement joins TRBV21-1 to TRBJ2-1; the table's D call TRBD1 went unverified against the DNA. TRBV21-1 is an annotated pseudogene. The CDR3 is made up of 13 amino acids. CDR3 loop: CASSKDGGVRQFF. The CDR3 region has the DNA TGTGCCAGCAGCAAAGACGGGGGGGTGCGGCAGTTCTTC.

This chain uses TRBV2 with TRBJ1-1, with 11 bases identical to TRBD1. CDR1 and CDR2 (germline): SNHLY, FYNNEI. The J segment lost 8 bases and the V segment lost 4 bases, leaving 3 bases of the junction unmatched. The CDR3 totals 13 residues. CDR3 sequence: CASSVGQGGEAFF. CDR3 in DNA: TGTGCCAGCAGTGTGGGACAGGGGGGAGAAGCTTTCTTT. Using reference TRBV2 and TRBJ1-1 for the parts outside the CDR3, the full variable domain is EPEVTQTPSHQVTQMGQEVILRCVPISNHLYFYWYRQILGQKVEFLVSFYNNEISEKSEIFDDQFSVERPDGSNFTLKIRSTKLEDSAMYFCASSVGQGGEAFFGQGTRLTVV.

This clonotype was counted once. The germline gene is not matched at one end of the junction; a read error may be the cause. This rearrangement joins TRBV9 to TRBJ2-7, with D possibly matching TRBD2 (6 bases). Per the germline V gene, CDR1 is SGDLS and CDR2 is YYNGEE. The CDR3 totals 14 residues. For the CDR3, the DNA is TGTGCCAGCAGCGTAGCTGAGGGAGGCTACGGGCAGTACTTC. Its protein is CASSVAEGGYGQYF.

The V gene is TRBV29-1, the J gene TRBJ1-1; D is perhaps TRBD1 (6 bases). Germline V gives CDR1 SQVTM, CDR2 ANQGSEA. Trimming removed 7 bases from V and 4 bases from J, with 13 bases in between. The CDR3 consists of 12 residues. CDR3 nucleotides: TGCAGCGCACAGGGCGCGAGCACTGAAGCTTTCTTT. Its protein is CSAQGASTEAFF.